The 27 T cell receptor beta chains reported below all come from one sample, sequenced in a study of T cell repertoires in cytomegalovirus infection. No antigen is known for these receptors. TCRdb recomputed calls from the reads with MiXCR, one row per CDR3 protein. This table holds about 920,000 distinct CDR3 sequences, approximately 30% found once. Sequences were derived from cultured CD8+ T cells from PBMCs, sampled from culture after CMV antigen stimulation. The receptors were sampled from a human donor in good health (CMV status not recorded). Some clones in this sample may be carry-over from other donors' samples.

The chain links TRBV2 to TRBJ2-2; a weak D match, TRBD2 (6 bases). Germline V CDR1 and CDR2: SNHLY, FYNNEI. V gave up 11 bases and J gave up 0 bases, with 13 bases separating them. This CDR3 is built from 14 residues. CDR3 in DNA: TGTGCCGCGGGACCGGGTTCGAACACCGGGGAGCTGTTTTTT. Its protein is CAAGPGSNTGELFF. The full variable domain, in which reference TRBV2 and TRBJ2-2 provide the parts outside the CDR3, is EPEVTQTPSHQVTQMGQEVILRCVPISNHLYFYWYRQILGQKVEFLVSFYNNEISEKSEIFDDQFSVERPDGSNFTLKIRSTKLEDSAMYFCAAGPGSNTGELFFGEGSRLTVL.

The rearrangement uses TRBV6-5 and TRBJ2-1, with a tentative D call TRBD1 (5 bases). V dropped 2 bases and J dropped 8 bases, with 16 bases sitting between them. The CDR3 extends over 15 amino acids. The germline gives CDR1 MNHEY, CDR2 SVGAGI. The CDR3 region has the DNA TGTGCCAGCAGTTACGAACAGGTCAGCCAGGATGAGCAGTTCTTC. Amino acids: CASSYEQVSQDEQFF.

This clonotype was recorded many times. The gene calls are TRBV6-5 and TRBJ1-6, with TRBD1 as a possible D gene (6 bases). V lost 4 bases and J 2 bases, leaving 27 bases between the germline ends. Germline CDR1 is MNHEY and CDR2 is SVGAGI. CDR3 size: 21 residues. The CDR3 reads CASSSLLIQGRRVPYNSPLHF. CDR3 DNA: TGTGCCAGCAGTTCCCTACTCATTCAGGGGCGCAGGGTACCCTATAATTCACCCCTCCACTTT.

This clonotype was found a few times. CDR3 sequence (DNA): TGTGCCAGCAGCTTAGCGATCCACAGAAACTATGGCTACACCTTC. Its protein is CASSLAIHRNYGYTF. The chain links TRBV7-9 to TRBJ1-2, with D hard to call. The germline V and J ends were trimmed by 0 bases and 2 bases, with 10 bases remaining between them. In germline, CDR1 is SEHNR, CDR2 FQNEAQ (reference sequence). CDR3 length: 15 amino acids. The full variable domain, its missing parts supplied by reference TRBV7-9 and TRBJ1-2, is DTGVSQNPRHKITKRGQNVTFRCDPISEHNRLYWYRQTLGQGPEFLTYFQNEAQLEKSRLLSDRFSAERPKGSFSTLEIQRTEQGDSAMYLCASSLAIHRNYGYTFGSGTRLTVV.

This clonotype was seen only a few times. The chain has TRBV7-3 and TRBJ2-1; D is undetermined. With 5 bases removed from V and 5 bases from J, the gap between germline ends came to 16 bases. This CDR3 has 15 residues. Per germline, CDR1 SGHTA and CDR2 FQGTGA. CDR3: CASSVLAGGNNEQFF. The CDR3 DNA is TGTGCCAGCAGCGTACTGGCAGGCGGCAACAATGAGCAGTTCTTC. The full variable domain, completed using reference TRBV7-3 and TRBJ2-1, is GAGVSQTPSNKVTEKGKYVELRCDPISGHTALYWYRQSLGQGPEFLIYFQGTGAADDSGLPNDRFFAVRPEGSVSTLKIQRTERGDSAVYLCASSVLAGGNNEQFFGPGTRLTVL.

The table lists this clonotype with a few counts. V is TRBV3-1 and J is TRBJ2-2; no firm D call. Per the germline V gene, CDR1 is LGHDT and CDR2 is YNNKEL (reference sequence). Trimming left V 8 bases short and J 3 bases short, with 10 bases between. CDR3 length: 13 residues. The CDR3 loop is CASAFGYTGELFF. The CDR3 nucleotides read TGTGCCAGCGCGTTTGGGTACACCGGGGAGCTGTTTTTT. Supplemented by reference TRBV3-1 and TRBJ2-2, the full variable domain reads DTAVSQTPKYLVTQMGNDKSIKCEQNLGHDTMYWYKQDSKKFLKIMFSYNNKELIINETVPNRFSPKSPDKAHLNLHINSLELGDSAVYFCASAFGYTGELFFGEGSRLTVL.

This rearrangement joins TRBV6-5 to TRBJ1-1; D unclear. Germline V lookup: CDR1 MNHEY, CDR2 SVGAGI. This CDR3 comprises 14 residues. V was trimmed by 6 bases and J by 1 base, leaving 12 bases between them. This CDR3 reads CASRSLDKNTEAFF. Here the CDR3 DNA reads TGTGCCAGCAGATCGCTCGACAAGAACACTGAAGCTTTCTTT.

To note about this clonotype: With a much larger clone just one base away, this may be a read error. The chain employs TRBV27 and TRBJ2-2, with 7 bases aligning to TRBD2. Per germline, CDR1 MNHEY and CDR2 SMNVEV (reference sequence). This CDR3 region has 13 residues. V was clipped by 3 bases and J by 6 bases; unmatched bases: 1. CDR3 region: CASSFGGAGELFF. CDR3 nucleotides: TGTGCCAGCAGTTTTGGGGGGGCCGGGGAGCTGTTTTTT.

The CDR3 spells CSARLLNEQFF. Here the CDR3 DNA reads TGCAGTGCTAGACTCCTTAATGAGCAGTTCTTC. The rearrangement uses TRBV20-1 and TRBJ2-1, with unresolved D. The CDR3 loop spans 11 amino acids. Germline lookup yields CDR1 DFQATT and CDR2 SNEGSKA (reference sequence). The V end lost 2 bases, the J end lost 7 bases, and 6 bases lay between the germline ends.

This clonotype occurred once. The chain carries TRBV5-1 and TRBJ2-7, with 14 bases lining up with TRBD2. V was pared by 4 bases and J by 5 bases, with 8 bases of the junction left unmatched. This CDR3 is built from 16 residues. Germline loops: CDR1 SGHRS, CDR2 YFSETQ. CDR3: CASSPPTTSGGDEQYF. In nucleotides, the CDR3 is TGCGCCAGCAGCCCCCCCACGACTAGCGGGGGGGACGAGCAGTACTTC.

This clonotype was detected only a few times. The chain is built from TRBV6-2 or TRBV6-3 and TRBJ2-7; D not certain. Germline CDR1 is MNHEY and CDR2 is SVGEGT. CDR3 size: 13 residues. With 0 bases removed from V and 3 bases from J, the gap between germline ends came to 6 bases. CDR3 coding DNA: TGTGCCAGCAGTTACTCCGGCCTCTACGAGCAGTACGTC. Protein product: CASSYSGLYEQYV.

The chain couples TRBV18 to TRBJ1-6; D gene ambiguous. Trimming left V 5 bases short and J 2 bases short, with 10 bases between. CDR1 is KGHSH and CDR2 is LQKENI in the germline V gene. This CDR3 has 15 amino acids. CDR3 sequence (DNA): TGTGCCAGCTCAGAAGATTCGGCCTATAATTCACCCCTCCACTTT. Protein sequence: CASSEDSAYNSPLHF.

This CDR3 is CASSLETGVVNTEAFF. The CDR3 DNA reads TGTGCCAGCAGCTTAGAAACAGGGGTCGTGAACACTGAAGCTTTCTTT. This rearrangement joins TRBV7-9 to TRBJ1-1; 7 bases map to TRBD1. Germline V CDR1 and CDR2: SEHNR, FQNEAQ (reference sequence). This CDR3 has 16 amino acids. Unmatched junction bases numbered 5, after V lost 1 base and J lost 0 bases.

Worth noting for this clonotype: A much larger clone lies one base from this, so it may be a read error. The chain couples TRBV7-9 to TRBJ1-2, with D perhaps matching TRBD1 (5 bases). Trimming shortened V by 7 bases and J by 6 bases, and 18 bases separated the two germline ends. CDR3 length equals 14 residues. Germline CDR1 reads SEHNR; CDR2 reads FQNEAQ (reference sequence). The CDR3 is CASNPSSRVDGYTF. In DNA form, the CDR3 reads TGTGCCAGCAACCCATCATCCAGGGTGGATGGCTACACCTTC.

In its sample, this clonotype was seen a few times. This chain joins TRBV10-3 and TRBJ2-5, with TRBD2 matching 11 bases. This CDR3 region has 17 residues. J gave up 3 bases and V 2 bases, and 8 bases lay outside the gene matches. Germline loops: CDR1 ENHRY, CDR2 SYGVKD. The CDR3 DNA sequence: TGTGCCATCAGTGAGACGGCTAGCGGGGGGCCCAAAGAGACCCAGTACTTC. As protein: CAISETASGGPKETQYF.

This clonotype was recorded at least ten times. This CDR3 reads CASSSRVEISYEQYV. In DNA, the CDR3 is TGTGCCAGCAGTTCCCGCGTGGAGATCTCCTACGAGCAGTACGTC. This chain links TRBV6-2 or TRBV6-3 with TRBJ2-7; D is unresolved. V gave up 4 bases and J gave up 0 bases, with 13 bases separating them. CDR1 is MNHEY, CDR2 SVGEGT, per germline. The CDR3 sequence is 15 residues long.

The J gene is TRBJ1-2, the V gene TRBV6-5; D gene uncertain. Per germline, CDR1 MNHEY and CDR2 SVGAGI. The CDR3 consists of 11 residues. Trimming left V 2 bases short and J 9 bases short, with 7 bases between. The CDR3 loop reads CASSYGWSYTF. In DNA form, the CDR3 reads TGTGCCAGCAGTTACGGTTGGAGCTACACCTTC.

This clonotype was recorded many times. V usage is TRBV5-1 and J usage is TRBJ1-1; no clear D. The germline V gene encodes CDR1 SGHRS and CDR2 YFSETQ. The CDR3 is 15 residues long. Trimming took 0 bases from V and 2 from J, leaving 11 bases between them. CDR3 nucleotide sequence: TGCGCCAGCAGCTTGGCCCACTTGGGAAACACTGAAGCTTTCTTT. Residues: CASSLAHLGNTEAFF.

This clonotype appeared a few times. The chain links TRBV27 to TRBJ1-4, with D tentatively TRBD1 (5 bases). The CDR3 has 14 residues. The V end was cut by 3 bases, the J end by 8 bases, with 13 bases between. CDR1 MNHEY and CDR2 SMNVEV come from the germline V gene (reference sequence). The CDR3 sequence: CASSFRRGGEKLFF. The CDR3 DNA follows: TGTGCCAGCAGTTTTAGAAGGGGTGGAGAAAAACTGTTTTTT.

This rearrangement joins TRBV20-1 to TRBJ1-1; D gene uncertain. The germline gives CDR1 DFQATT, CDR2 SNEGSKA (reference sequence). With 0 bases removed from V and 4 bases from J, the gap between germline ends came to 12 bases. This CDR3 has 14 residues. CDR3 bases: TGCAGTGCTAGAGATCTCTTGCTTCCCACTGAAGCTTTCTTT. This gives the protein CSARDLLLPTEAFF.

With regard to this clonotype: A read error is possible here, since a much larger clone lies one base away. The chain employs TRBV6-1 and TRBJ2-5, with a weak D call TRBD1 (6 bases). V was clipped by 7 bases and J by 3 bases, with 15 bases between them. Germline V gene sequence: CDR1 MNHNS, CDR2 SASEGT. This CDR3 has 14 residues. The CDR3 protein is CASTRSGQKETQYF. The CDR3 bases are TGTGCCAGCACCCGGTCGGGACAAAAAGAGACCCAGTACTTC.

This clonotype appeared many times. The V and J genes are TRBV7-6 and TRBJ2-6, with D possibly matching TRBD2 (5 bases). The CDR3 is 16 residues long. CDR1 is SGHVS and CDR2 is FNYEAQ in the germline V gene. Trimming shortened V by 5 bases and J by 0 bases, and 11 bases separated the two germline ends. The CDR3 sequence is CASSPSDYSGANVLTF. In nucleotides, the CDR3 is TGTGCCAGCAGCCCTTCCGACTACTCTGGGGCCAACGTCCTGACTTTC.

V gene TRBV4-1 combines with J gene TRBJ2-1; 10 bases are a match to TRBD2. J was trimmed by 6 bases and V by 0 bases; bases with no gene match: 5. Germline V gives CDR1 MGHRA, CDR2 YSYEKL. The CDR3 length is 16 residues. CDR3 sequence reads: CASSQDGSGGANEQFF. In DNA, the CDR3 is TGCGCCAGCAGCCAAGATGGGAGCGGGGGGGCCAATGAGCAGTTCTTC.

This clonotype was seen ten or more times. The chain couples TRBV7-9 to TRBJ1-4, with TRBD1 matching over 9 bases. CDR3 size: 16 residues. V trimming: 1 base; J trimming: 4 bases; junction bases outside the gene matches: 4. CDR1 and CDR2 (germline): SEHNR, FQNEAQ (reference sequence). CDR3 sequence: CASSLVRDRVNEKLFF. DNA of the CDR3: TGTGCCAGCAGCTTAGTCCGGGACAGGGTTAATGAAAAACTGTTTTTT.

The chain uses TRBV6-6 and TRBJ2-1; D remains ambiguous. V was pared by 2 bases and J by 8 bases, with 7 bases between. The CDR3 extends over 12 amino acids. The germline V gene has CDR1 MNHNY and CDR2 SVGAGI (reference sequence). The CDR3 coding sequence is TGTGCCAGCAGTTACATGTTGCATGAGCAGTTCTTC. The encoded protein is CASSYMLHEQFF.

Remarks on this clonotype: A read error may produce the germline difference seen at one junction end. V is TRBV7-6 and J is TRBJ2-2; D unclear. The CDR3 runs to 13 residues. Germline-derived CDR1 and CDR2 are SGHVS and FNYEAQ. The CDR3 region is CVSRLAQTGELFF. CDR3 nucleotides: TGTGTCAGCAGGTTGGCGCAGACCGGGGAGCTGTTTTTT.

This clonotype came up a few times. The chain links TRBV12-3 or TRBV12-4 to TRBJ2-1; D uncertain. Trimming took 8 bases from V and 0 from J, leaving 8 bases between them. The CDR3 spans 13 residues. The CDR3 region has the DNA TGTGCCAGCGGTCCCCTCTCCTACAATGAGCAGTTCTTC. This gives the protein CASGPLSYNEQFF.